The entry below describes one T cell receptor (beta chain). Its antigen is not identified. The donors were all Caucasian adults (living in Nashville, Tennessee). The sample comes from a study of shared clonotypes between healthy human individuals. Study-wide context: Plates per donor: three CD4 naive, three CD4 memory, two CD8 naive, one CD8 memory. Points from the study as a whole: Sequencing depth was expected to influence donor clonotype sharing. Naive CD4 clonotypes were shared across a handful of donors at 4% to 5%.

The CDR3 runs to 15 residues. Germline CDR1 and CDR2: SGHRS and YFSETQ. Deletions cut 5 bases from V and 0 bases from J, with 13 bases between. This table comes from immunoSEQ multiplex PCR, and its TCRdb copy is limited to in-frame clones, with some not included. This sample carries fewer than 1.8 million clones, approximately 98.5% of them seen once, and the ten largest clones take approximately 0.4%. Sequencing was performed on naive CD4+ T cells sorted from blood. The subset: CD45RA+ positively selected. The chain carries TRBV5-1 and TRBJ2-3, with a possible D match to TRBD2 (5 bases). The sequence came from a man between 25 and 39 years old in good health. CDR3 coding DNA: TGCGCCAGCAGACTGAGCGGACCTAGCACAGATACGCAGTATTTT. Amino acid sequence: CASRLSGPSTDTQYF.